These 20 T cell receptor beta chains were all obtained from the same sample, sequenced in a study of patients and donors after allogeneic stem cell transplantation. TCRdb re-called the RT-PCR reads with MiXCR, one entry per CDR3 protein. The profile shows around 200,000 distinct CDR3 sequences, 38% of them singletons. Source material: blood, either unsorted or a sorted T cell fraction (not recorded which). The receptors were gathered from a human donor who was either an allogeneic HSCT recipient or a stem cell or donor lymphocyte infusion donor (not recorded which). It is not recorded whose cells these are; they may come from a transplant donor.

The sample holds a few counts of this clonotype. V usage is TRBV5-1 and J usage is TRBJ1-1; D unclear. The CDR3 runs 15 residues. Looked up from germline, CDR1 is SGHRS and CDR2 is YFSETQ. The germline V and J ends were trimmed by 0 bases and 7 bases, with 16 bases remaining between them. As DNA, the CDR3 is TGCGCCAGCAGCTTGGCCCCCGATACCGGCTATGAAGCTTTCTTT. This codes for CASSLAPDTGYEAFF.

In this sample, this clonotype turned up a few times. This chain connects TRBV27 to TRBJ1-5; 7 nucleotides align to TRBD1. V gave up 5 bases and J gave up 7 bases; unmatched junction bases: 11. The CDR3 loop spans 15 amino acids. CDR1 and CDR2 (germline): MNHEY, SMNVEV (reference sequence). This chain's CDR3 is CASSPLQGRRQPQHF. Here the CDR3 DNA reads TGTGCCAGCAGTCCACTACAGGGGAGGAGGCAGCCCCAGCATTTT.

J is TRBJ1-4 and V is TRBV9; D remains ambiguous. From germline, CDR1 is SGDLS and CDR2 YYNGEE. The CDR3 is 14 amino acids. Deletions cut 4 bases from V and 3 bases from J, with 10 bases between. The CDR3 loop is CASSTGGSNEKLFF. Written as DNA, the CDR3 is TGTGCCAGCAGCACCGGAGGATCTAATGAAAAACTGTTTTTT.

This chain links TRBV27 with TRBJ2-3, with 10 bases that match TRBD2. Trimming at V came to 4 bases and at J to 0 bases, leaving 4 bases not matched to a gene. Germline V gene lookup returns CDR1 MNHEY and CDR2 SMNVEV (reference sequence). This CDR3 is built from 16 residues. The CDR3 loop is CASSSLAGISTDTQYF. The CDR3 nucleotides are TGTGCCAGCAGTTCACTAGCGGGGATTAGCACAGATACGCAGTATTTT.

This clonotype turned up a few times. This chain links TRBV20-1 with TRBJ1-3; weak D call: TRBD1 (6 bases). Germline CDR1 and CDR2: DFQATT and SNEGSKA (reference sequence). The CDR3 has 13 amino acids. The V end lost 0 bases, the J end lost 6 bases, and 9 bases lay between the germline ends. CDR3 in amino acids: CSAREAGVNTIYF. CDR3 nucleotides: TGCAGTGCTAGAGAGGCAGGGGTAAACACCATATATTTT.

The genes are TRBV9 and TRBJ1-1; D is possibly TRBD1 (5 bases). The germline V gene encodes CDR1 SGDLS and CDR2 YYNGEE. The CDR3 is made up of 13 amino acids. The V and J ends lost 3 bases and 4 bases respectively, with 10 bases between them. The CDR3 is CASSALGGTEAFF. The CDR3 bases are TGTGCCAGCAGCGCCCTGGGGGGCACTGAAGCTTTCTTT.

CDR3 coding DNA: TGTGCCTGGAGGGCGACAGGGGAAAATCAGCCCCAGCATTTT. It encodes CAWRATGENQPQHF. The chain combines TRBV30 with TRBJ1-5, with 8 bases that match TRBD1. CDR3 length: 14 amino acids. The trim removed 3 bases at V and 4 bases at J, leaving 5 bases unmatched. Germline CDR1 reads GTSNPN; CDR2 reads SVGIG (reference sequence).

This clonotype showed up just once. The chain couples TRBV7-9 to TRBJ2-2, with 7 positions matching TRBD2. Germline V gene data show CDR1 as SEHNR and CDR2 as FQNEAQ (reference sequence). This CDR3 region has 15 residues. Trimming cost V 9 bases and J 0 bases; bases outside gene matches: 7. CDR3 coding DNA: TGTGCCAGTCCGGCGGGGGACGCGAACACCGGGGAGCTGTTTTTT. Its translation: CASPAGDANTGELFF.

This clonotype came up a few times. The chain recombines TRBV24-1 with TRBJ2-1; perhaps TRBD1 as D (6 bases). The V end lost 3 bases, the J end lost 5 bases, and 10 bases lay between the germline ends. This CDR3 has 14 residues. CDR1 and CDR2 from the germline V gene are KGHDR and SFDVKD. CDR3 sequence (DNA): TGTGCCACCAGTGATGCCGGACAGCACAATGAGCAGTTCTTC. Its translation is CATSDAGQHNEQFF.

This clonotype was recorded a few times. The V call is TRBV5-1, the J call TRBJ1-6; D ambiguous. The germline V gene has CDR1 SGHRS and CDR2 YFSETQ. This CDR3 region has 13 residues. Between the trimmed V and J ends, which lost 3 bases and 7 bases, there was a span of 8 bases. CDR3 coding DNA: TGCGCCAGCAGCTACCGGGTGAATTCACCCCTCCACTTT. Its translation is CASSYRVNSPLHF.

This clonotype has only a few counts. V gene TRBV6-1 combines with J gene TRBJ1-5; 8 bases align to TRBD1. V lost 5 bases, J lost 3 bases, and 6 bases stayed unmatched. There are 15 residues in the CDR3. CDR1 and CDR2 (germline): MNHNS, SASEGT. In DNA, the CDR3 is TGTGCCAGCAGTCGGGGACAGGACCACAATCAGCCCCAGCATTTT. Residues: CASSRGQDHNQPQHF.

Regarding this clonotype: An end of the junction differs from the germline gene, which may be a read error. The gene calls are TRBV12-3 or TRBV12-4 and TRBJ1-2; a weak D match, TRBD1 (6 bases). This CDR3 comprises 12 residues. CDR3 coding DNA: TGTGCCAGCAGTTTAGGGGGGCCAGCTACCCCTTTC. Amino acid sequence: CASSLGGPATPF.

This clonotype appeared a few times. The CDR3 spells CASSGLNTIYF. Here the CDR3 DNA reads TGTGCCAGCAGTGGCCTGAACACCATATATTTT. V is TRBV25-1 and J is TRBJ1-3; no definite D call. The CDR3 runs to 11 residues. The ends were cut back, 4 bases at V and 7 bases at J, with 5 bases in the middle. Looked up from germline, CDR1 is MGHDK and CDR2 is SYGVNS.

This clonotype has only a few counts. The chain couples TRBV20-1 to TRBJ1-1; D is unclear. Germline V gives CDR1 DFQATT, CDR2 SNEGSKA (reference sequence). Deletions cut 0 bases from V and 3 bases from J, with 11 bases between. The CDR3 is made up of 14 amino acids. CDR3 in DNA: TGCAGTGCTAGAGATTACCCCATACACACTGAAGCTTTCTTT. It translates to CSARDYPIHTEAFF.

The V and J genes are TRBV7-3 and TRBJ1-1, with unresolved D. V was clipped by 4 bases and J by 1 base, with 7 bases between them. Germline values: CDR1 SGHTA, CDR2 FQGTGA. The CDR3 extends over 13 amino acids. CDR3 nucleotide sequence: TGTGCCAGCAGCTCTCACCGGAACACTGAAGCTTTCTTT. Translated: CASSSHRNTEAFF.

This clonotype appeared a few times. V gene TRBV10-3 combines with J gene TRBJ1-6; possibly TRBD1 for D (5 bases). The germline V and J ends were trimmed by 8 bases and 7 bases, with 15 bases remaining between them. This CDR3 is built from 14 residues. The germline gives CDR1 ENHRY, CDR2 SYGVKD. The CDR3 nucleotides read TGTGCCATCGGGGTCTCGGGGGGGAATTCACCCCTCCACTTT. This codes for CAIGVSGGNSPLHF.

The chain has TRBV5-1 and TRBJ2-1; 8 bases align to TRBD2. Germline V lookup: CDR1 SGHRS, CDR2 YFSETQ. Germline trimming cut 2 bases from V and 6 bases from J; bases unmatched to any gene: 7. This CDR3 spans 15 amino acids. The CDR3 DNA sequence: TGCGCCAGCAGCTTAAGACTAGCGAGAGGCAATGAGCAGTTCTTC. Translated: CASSLRLARGNEQFF.

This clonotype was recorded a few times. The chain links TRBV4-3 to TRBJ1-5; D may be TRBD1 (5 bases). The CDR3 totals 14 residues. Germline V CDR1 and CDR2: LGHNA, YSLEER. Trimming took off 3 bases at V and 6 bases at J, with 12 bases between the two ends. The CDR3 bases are TGCGCCAGCAGCCAGTGGGGGGGTGTTCAGCCCCAGCATTTT. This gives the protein CASSQWGGVQPQHF.

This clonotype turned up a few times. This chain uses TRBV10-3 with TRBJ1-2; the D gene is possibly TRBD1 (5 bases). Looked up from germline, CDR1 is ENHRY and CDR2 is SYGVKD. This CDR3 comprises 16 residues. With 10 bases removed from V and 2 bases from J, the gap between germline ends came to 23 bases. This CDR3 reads CATSENRKIRNYGYTF. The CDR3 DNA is TGTGCCACTTCGGAGAACAGGAAAATCCGGAACTATGGCTACACCTTC.

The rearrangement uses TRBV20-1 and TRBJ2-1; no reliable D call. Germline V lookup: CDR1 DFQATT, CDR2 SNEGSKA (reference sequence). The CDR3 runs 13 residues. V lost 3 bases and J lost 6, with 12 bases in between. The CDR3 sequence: CSARIKSPNEQFF. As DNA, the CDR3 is TGCAGTGCTAGGATTAAAAGCCCCAATGAGCAGTTCTTC.